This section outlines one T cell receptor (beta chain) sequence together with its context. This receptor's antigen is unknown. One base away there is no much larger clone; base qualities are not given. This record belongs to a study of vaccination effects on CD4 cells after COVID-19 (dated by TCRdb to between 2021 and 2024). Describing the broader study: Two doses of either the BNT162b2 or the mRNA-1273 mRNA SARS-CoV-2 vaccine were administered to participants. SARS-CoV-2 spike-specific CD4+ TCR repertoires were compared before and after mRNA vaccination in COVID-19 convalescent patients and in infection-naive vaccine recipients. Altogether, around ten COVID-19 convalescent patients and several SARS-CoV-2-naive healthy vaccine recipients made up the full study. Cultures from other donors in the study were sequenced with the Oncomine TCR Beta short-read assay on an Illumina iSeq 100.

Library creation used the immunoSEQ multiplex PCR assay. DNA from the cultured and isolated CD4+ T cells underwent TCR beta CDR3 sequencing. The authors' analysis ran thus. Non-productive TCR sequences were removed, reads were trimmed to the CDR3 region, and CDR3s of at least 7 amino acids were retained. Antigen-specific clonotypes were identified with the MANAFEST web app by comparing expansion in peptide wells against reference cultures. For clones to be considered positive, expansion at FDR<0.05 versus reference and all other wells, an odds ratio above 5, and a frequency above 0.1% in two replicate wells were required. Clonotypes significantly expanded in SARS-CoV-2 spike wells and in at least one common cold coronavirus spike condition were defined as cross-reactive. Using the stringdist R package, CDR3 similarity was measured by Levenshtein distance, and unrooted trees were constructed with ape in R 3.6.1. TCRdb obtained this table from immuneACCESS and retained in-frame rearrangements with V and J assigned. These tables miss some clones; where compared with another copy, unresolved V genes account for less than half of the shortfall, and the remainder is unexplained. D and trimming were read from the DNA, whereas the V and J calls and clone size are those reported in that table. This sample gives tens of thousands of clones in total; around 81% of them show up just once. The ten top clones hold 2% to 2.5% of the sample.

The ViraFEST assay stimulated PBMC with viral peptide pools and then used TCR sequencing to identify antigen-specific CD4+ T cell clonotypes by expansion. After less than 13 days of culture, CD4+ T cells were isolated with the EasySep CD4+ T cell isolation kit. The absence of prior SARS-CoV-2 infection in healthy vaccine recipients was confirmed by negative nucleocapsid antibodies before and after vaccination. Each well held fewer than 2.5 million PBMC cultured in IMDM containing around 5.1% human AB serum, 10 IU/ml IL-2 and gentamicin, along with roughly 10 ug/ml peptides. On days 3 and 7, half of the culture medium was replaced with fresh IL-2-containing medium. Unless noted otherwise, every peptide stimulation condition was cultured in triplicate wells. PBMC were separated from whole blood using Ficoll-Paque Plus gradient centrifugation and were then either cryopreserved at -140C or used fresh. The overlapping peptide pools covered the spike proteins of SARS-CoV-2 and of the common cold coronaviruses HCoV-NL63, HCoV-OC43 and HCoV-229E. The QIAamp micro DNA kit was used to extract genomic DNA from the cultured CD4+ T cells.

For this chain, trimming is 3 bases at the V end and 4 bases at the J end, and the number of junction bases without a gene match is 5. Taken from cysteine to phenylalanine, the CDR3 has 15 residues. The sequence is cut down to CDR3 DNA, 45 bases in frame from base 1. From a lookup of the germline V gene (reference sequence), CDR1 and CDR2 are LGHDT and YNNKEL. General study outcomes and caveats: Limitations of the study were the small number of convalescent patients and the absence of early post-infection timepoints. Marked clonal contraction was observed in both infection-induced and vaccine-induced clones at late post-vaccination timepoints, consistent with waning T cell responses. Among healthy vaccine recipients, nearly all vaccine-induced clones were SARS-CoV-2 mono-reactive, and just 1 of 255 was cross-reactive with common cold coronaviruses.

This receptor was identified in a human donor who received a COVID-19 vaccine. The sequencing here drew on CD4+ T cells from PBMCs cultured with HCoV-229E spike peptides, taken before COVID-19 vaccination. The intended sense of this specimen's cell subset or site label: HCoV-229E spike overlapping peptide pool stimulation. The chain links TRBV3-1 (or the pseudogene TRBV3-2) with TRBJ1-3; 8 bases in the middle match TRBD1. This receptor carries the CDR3 CASSHSDRGGNTIYF. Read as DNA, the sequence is TGTGCCAGCAGCCACTCAGACAGGGGAGGAAACACCATATATTTT.